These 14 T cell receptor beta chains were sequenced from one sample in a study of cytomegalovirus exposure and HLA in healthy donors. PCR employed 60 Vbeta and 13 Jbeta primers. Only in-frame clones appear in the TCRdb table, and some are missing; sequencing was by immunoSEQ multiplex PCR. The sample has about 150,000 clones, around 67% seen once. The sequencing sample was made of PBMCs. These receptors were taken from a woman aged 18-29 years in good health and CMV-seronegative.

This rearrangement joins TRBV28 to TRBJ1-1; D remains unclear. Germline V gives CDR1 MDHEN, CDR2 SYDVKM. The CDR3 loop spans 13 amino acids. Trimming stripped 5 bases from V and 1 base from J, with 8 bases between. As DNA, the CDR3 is TGTGCCAGCAGTCGACTCGAGAACACTGAAGCTTTCTTT. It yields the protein CASSRLENTEAFF.

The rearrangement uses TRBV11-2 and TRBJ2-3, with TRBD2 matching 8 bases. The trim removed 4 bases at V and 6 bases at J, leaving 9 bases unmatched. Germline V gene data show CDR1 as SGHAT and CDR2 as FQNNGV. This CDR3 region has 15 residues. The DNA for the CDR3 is TGTGCCAGCAGCTCCTCACGCGGGGGGTGGGATACGCAGTATTTT. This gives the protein CASSSSRGGWDTQYF.

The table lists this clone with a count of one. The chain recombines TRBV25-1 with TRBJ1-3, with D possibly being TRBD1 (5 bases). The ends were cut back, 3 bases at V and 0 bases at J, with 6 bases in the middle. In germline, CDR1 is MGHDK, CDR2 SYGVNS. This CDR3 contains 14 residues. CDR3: CASSEGGSGNTIYF. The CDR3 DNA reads TGTGCCAGCAGTGAGGGGGGCTCTGGAAACACCATATATTTT.

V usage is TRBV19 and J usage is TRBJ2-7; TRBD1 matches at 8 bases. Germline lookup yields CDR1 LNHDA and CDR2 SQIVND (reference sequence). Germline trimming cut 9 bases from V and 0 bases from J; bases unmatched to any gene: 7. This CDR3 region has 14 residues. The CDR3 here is CASSDRGLSYEQYF. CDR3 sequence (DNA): TGTGCCAGCTCCGACAGGGGTCTCTCCTACGAGCAGTACTTC.

Here the CDR3 reads CASSRQGGQPQHF. CDR3 nucleotide sequence: TGTGCCAGTAGTCGACAGGGTGGGCAGCCCCAGCATTTT. This chain uses TRBV19 with TRBJ1-5; 7 nucleotides agree with TRBD1. Losses at the gene ends were 5 bases for V and 7 bases for J; bases not matched to a gene: 5. Germline V CDR1 and CDR2: LNHDA, SQIVND (reference sequence). This CDR3 comprises 13 residues.

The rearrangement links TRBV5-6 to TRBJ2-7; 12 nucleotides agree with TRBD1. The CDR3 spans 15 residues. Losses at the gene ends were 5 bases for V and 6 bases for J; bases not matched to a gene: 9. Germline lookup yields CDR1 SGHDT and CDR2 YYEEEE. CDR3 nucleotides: TGTGCCAGCAGTGGATCCGGGACAGGGGGCCGCGAGCAGTACGTC. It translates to CASSGSGTGGREQYV.

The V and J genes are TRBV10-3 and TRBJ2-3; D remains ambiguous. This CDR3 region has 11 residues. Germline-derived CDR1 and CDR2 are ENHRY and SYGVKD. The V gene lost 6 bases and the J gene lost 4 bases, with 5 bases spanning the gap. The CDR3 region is CAIRSADTQYF. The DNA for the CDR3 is TGTGCCATCAGGTCGGCAGATACGCAGTATTTT.

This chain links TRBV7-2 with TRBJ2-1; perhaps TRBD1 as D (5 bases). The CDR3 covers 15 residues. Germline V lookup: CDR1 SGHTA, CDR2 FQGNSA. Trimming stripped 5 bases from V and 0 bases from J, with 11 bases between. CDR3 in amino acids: CASSLTDSSYNEQFF. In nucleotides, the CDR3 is TGTGCCAGCAGCCTGACAGACAGCTCCTACAATGAGCAGTTCTTC.

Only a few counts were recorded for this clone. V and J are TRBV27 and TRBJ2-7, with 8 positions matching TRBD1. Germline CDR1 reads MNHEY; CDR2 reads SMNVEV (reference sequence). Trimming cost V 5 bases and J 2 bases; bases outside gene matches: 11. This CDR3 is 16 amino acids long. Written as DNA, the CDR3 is TGTGCCAGCAGTCTCCTCTACAGGGGGGCAACCTACGAGCAGTACTTC. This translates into CASSLLYRGATYEQYF.

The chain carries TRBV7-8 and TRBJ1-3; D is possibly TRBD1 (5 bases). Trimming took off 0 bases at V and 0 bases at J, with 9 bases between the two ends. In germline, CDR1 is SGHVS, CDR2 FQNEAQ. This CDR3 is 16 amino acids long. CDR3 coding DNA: TGTGCCAGCAGCTTAGCACAGGCTAACTCTGGAAACACCATATATTTT. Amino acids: CASSLAQANSGNTIYF.

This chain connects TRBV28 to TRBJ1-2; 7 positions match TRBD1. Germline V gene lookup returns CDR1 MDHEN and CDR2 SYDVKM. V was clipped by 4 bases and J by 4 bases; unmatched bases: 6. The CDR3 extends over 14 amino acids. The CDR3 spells CASSSTTGVYGYTF. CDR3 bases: TGTGCCAGCAGTTCCACCACAGGGGTCTATGGCTACACCTTC.

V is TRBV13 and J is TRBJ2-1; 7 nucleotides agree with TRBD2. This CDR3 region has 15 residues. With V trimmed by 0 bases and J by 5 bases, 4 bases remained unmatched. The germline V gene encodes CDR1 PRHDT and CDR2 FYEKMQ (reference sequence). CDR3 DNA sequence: TGTGCCAGCAGCTTAGGGGGAAGCGGGGACAATGAGCAGTTCTTC. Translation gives CASSLGGSGDNEQFF.

Here the CDR3 reads CASSQDREDTEAFF. The CDR3 bases are TGCGCCAGCAGCCAAGACCGGGAGGACACTGAAGCTTTCTTT. The chain carries TRBV4-1 and TRBJ1-1, with D unresolved. The CDR3 consists of 14 residues. Germline CDR1 MGHRA, CDR2 YSYEKL. Trimming removed 0 bases from V and 3 bases from J, with 8 bases in between.

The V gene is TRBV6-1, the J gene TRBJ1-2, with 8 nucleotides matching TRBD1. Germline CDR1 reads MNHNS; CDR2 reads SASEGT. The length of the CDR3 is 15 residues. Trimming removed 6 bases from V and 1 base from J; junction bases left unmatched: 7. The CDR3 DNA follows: TGTGCCAGCAGGGAGCTGACAGGGGATAACTATGGCTACACCTTC. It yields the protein CASRELTGDNYGYTF.